This T cell receptor beta chain was captured in a study of control samples from healthy donors and cancer patients. Sequenced by immunoSEQ multiplex PCR; TCRdb stores in-frame clones only, minus some. The sample includes around 85,000 clones, about 93% of them seen just once. From germline, CDR1 is LNHNV and CDR2 YYDKDF (reference sequence). This CDR3 has 14 residues. Trimming removed 1 base from V and 3 bases from J, with 9 bases in between. This clone was detected once. What was sequenced was blood. J is TRBJ2-5 and V is TRBV15; tentative D call: TRBD1 (5 bases). The TCR comes from a young woman in good health. CDR3 coding DNA: TGTGCCACCAGCAGAGTTGACAGTAAAGAGACCCAGTACTTC. Translation: CATSRVDSKETQYF.